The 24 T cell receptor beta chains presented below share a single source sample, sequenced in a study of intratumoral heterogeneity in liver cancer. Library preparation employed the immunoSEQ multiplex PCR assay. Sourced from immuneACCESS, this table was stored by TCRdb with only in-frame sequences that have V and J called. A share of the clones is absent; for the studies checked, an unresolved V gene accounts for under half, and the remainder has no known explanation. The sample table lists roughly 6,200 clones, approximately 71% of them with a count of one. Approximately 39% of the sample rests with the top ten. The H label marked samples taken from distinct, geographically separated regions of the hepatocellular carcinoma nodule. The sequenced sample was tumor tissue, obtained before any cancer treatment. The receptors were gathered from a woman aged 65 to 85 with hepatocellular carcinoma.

The CDR3: CSVETPQGATEAFF. The CDR3 nucleotides are TGCAGCGTTGAAACCCCACAGGGGGCCACTGAAGCTTTCTTT. V gene TRBV29-1 combines with J gene TRBJ1-1, with 9 bases fitting TRBD1. The CDR3 contains 14 residues. V lost 2 bases to trimming and J lost 4 bases; unmatched junction nucleotides: 5. Germline V lookup: CDR1 SQVTM, CDR2 ANQGSEA.

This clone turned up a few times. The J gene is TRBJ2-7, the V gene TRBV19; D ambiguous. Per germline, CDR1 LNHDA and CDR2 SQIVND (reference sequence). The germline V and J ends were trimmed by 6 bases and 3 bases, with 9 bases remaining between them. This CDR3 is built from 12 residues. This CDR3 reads CASSLSGYEQYF. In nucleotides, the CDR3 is TGTGCCAGTAGCCTAAGTGGCTACGAGCAGTACTTC.

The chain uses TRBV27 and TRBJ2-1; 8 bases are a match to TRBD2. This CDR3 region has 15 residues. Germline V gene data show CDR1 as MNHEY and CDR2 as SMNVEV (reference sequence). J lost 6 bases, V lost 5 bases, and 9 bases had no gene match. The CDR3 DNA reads TGTGCCAGCAGTACCGGACTAGCCTCAGCCAATGAGCAGTTCTTC. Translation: CASSTGLASANEQFF.

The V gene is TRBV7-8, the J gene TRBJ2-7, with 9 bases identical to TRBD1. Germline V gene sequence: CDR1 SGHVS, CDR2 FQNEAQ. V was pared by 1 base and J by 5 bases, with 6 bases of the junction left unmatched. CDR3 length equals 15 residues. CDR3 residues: CASSLGGTGHHEQYF. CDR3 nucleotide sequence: TGTGCCAGCAGCTTAGGAGGGACAGGGCACCACGAGCAGTACTTC. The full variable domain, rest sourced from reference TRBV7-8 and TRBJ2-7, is GAGVSQSPRYKVAKRGQDVALRCDPISGHVSLFWYQQALGQGPEFLTYFQNEAQLDKSGLPSDRFFAERPEGSVSTLKIQRTQQEDSAVYLCASSLGGTGHHEQYFGPGTRLTVT.

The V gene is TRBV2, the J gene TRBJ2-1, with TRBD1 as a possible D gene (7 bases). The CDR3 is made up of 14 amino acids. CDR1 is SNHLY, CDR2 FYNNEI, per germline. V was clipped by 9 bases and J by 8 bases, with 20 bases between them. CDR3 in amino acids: CASGGPGGQDEQFF. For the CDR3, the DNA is TGTGCCAGTGGTGGGCCAGGGGGGCAGGATGAGCAGTTCTTC.

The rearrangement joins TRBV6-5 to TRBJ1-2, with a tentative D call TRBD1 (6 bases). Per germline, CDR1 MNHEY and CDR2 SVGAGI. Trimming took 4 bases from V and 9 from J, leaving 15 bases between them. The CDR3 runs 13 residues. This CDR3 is CASSSGGGRRYTF. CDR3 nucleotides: TGTGCCAGCAGTTCCGGCGGGGGGCGCCGCTACACCTTC.

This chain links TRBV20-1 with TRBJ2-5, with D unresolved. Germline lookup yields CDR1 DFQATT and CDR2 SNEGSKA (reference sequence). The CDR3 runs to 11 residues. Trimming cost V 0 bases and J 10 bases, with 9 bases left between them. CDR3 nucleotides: TGCAGTGCTAGAGATCAAACATACCAGTACTTC. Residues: CSARDQTYQYF.

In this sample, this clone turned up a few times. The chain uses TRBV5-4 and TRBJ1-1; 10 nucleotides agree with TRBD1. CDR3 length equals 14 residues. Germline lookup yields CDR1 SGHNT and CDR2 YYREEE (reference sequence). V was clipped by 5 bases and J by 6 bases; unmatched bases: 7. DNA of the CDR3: TGTGCCAGCAGAGGGGACAGGGGATGGGCTGAAGCTTTCTTT. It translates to CASRGDRGWAEAFF.

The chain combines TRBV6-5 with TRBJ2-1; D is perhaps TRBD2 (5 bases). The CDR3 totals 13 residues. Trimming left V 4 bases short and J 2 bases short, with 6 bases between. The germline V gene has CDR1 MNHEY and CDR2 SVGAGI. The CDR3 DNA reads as TGTGCCAGCAGTTTACTAGCCTACAATGAGCAGTTCTTC. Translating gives CASSLLAYNEQFF.

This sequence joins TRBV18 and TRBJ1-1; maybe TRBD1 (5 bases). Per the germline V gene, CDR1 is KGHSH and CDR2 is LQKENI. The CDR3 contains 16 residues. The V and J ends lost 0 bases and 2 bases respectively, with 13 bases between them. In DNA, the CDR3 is TGTGCCAGCTCACCACCATCTCAGGGCTCTAACACTGAAGCTTTCTTT. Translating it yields CASSPPSQGSNTEAFF.

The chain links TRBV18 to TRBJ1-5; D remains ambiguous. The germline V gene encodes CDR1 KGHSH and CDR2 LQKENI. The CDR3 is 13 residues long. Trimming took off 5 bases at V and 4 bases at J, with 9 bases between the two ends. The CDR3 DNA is TGTGCCAGCTCAATGGGAGCTAATCAGCCCCAGCATTTT. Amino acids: CASSMGANQPQHF.

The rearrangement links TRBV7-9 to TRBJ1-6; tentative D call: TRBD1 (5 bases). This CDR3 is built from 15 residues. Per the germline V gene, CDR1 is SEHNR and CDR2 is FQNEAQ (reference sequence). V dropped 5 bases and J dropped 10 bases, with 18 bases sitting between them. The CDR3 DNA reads TGTGCCAGCAGCCCAACCGGGACCCTCGGGTCACCCCTCCACTTT. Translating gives CASSPTGTLGSPLHF.

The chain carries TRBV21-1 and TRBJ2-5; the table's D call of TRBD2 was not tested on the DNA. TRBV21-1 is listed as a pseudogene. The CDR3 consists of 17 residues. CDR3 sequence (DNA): TGTGCCAGCAGCAAAGATGTAGGGACTAGTCGTATTCAGACCCAGTACTTC. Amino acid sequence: CASSKDVGTSRIQTQYF.

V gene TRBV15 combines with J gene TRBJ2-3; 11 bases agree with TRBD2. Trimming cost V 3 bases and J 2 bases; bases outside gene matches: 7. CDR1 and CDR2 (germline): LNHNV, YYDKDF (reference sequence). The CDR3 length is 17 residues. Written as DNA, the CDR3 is TGTGCCACCAGCAGCCGACTAGCGGGAATAAACACAGATACGCAGTATTTT. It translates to CATSSRLAGINTDTQYF.

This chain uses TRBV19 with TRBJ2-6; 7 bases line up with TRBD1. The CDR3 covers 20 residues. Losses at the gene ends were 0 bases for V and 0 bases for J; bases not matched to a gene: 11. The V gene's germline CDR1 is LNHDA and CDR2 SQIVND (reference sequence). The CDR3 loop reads CASSIDGPGTARSGANVLTF. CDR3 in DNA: TGTGCCAGTAGTATAGATGGCCCAGGGACAGCCCGCTCTGGGGCCAACGTCCTGACTTTC. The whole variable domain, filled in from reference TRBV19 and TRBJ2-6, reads DGGITQSPKYLFRKEGQNVTLSCEQNLNHDAMYWYRQDPGQGLRLIYYSQIVNDFQKGDIAEGYSVSREKKESFPLTVTSAQKNPTAFYLCASSIDGPGTARSGANVLTFGAGSRLTVL.

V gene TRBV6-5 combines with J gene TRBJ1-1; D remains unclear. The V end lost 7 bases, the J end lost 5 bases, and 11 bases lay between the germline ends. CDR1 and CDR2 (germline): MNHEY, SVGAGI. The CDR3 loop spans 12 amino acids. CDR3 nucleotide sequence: TGTGCCAGCATTAGGCGCGGGACTGAAGCTTTCTTT. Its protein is CASIRRGTEAFF.

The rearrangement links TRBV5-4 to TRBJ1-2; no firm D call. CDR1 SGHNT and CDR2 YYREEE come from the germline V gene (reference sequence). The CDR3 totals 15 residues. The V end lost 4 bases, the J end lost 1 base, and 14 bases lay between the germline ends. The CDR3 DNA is TGTGCCAGCAGCCCGAGTATATGGGATAACTATGGCTACACCTTC. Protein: CASSPSIWDNYGYTF.

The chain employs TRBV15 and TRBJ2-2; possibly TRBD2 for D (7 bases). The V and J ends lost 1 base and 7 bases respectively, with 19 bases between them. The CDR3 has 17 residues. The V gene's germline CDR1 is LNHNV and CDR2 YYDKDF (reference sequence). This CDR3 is CATSRGVGGGLGGELFF. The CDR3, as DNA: TGTGCCACCAGCAGAGGAGTCGGCGGGGGCTTAGGCGGGGAGCTGTTTTTT.

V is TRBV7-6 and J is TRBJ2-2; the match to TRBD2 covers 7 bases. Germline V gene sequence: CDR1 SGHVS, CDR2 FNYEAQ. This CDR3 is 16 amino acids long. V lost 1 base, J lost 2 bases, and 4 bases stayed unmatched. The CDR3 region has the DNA TGTGCCAGCAGCTTAGTGGTGGGACTAAACACCGGGGAGCTGTTTTTT. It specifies CASSLVVGLNTGELFF.

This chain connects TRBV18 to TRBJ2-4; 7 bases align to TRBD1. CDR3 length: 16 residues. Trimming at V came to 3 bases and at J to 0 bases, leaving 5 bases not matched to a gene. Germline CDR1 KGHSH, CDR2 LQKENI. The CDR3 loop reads CASSPGTALAKNIQYF. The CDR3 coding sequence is TGTGCCAGCTCACCGGGGACAGCGTTAGCCAAAAACATTCAGTACTTC.

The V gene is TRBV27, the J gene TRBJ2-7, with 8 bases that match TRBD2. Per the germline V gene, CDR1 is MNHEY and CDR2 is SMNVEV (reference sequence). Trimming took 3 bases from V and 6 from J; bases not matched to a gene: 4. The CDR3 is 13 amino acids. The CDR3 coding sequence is TGTGCCAGCAGTTTCCGGGAGGGCCGCGAGCAGTACTTC. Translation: CASSFREGREQYF.

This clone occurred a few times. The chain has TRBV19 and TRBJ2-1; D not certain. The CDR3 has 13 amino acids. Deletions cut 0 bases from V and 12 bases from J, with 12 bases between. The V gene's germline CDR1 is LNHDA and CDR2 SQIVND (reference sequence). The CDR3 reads CASSIDDMAAQFF. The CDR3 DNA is TGTGCCAGTAGTATAGACGACATGGCGGCGCAGTTCTTC.

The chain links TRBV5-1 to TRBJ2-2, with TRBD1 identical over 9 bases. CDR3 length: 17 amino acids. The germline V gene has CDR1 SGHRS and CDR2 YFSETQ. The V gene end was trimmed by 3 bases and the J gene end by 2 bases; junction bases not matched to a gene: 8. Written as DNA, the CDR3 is TGCGCCAGCAGCTACCCCCAGGACAGGGGTAACACCGGGGAGCTGTTTTTT. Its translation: CASSYPQDRGNTGELFF.

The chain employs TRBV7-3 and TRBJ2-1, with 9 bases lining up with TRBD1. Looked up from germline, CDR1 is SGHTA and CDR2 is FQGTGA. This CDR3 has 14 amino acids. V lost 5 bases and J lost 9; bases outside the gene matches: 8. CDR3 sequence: CASSETGGRLEQFF. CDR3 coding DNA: TGTGCCAGCAGCGAGACAGGGGGGCGGCTTGAGCAGTTCTTC.